These 20 T cell receptor beta chains came from one sample sequenced in a study of cytomegalovirus exposure and HLA in healthy donors. This PCR relied on a set of 60 Vbeta primers and 13 Jbeta primers. Here immunoSEQ multiplex PCR was the method, and the copy in TCRdb shows in-frame clones only, minus some. The sample records 55,000 to 80,000 clones, roughly 75% being singletons. The sequencing input was PBMCs. The receptors stem from a woman in her thirties in good health and CMV-seronegative.

This clone was observed a handful of times. The chain recombines TRBV7-6 with TRBJ1-2; 8 bases match TRBD1. V lost 3 bases to trimming and J lost 6 bases; unmatched junction nucleotides: 12. Per the germline V gene, CDR1 is SGHVS and CDR2 is FNYEAQ. This CDR3 is 16 amino acids long. Here the CDR3 reads CASSLAGTGVVNGYTF. CDR3 DNA sequence: TGTGCCAGCAGCTTGGCCGGGACAGGAGTAGTAAATGGCTACACCTTC.

This clone was seen a single time. The genes are TRBV23-1 and TRBJ1-4; a weak D match, TRBD1 (6 bases). TRBV23-1 is an ORF; its function is uncertain. V dropped 1 base and J dropped 10 bases, with 16 bases sitting between them. The CDR3 loop spans 15 amino acids. CDR3 sequence reads: CASSQLPGAPGKLFF. The CDR3 bases are TGCGCCAGCAGTCAATTGCCAGGGGCGCCGGGAAAACTGTTTTTT.

The chain has TRBV6-5 and TRBJ1-3; a possible D gene is TRBD1 (6 bases). Germline CDR1 MNHEY, CDR2 SVGAGI. The V end was cut by 2 bases, the J end by 3 bases, with 14 bases between. This CDR3 has 16 amino acids. CDR3 protein: CASSYDEGGLGNTIYF. In nucleotides, the CDR3 is TGTGCCAGCAGTTACGATGAGGGGGGGCTTGGAAACACCATATATTTT.

The chain links TRBV4-2 to TRBJ2-5; 8 bases align to TRBD2. J gave up 2 bases and V 4 bases, and 12 bases lay outside the gene matches. Germline lookup yields CDR1 LGHNA and CDR2 YNFKEQ. CDR3 length: 17 amino acids. The DNA for the CDR3 is TGTGCCAGCAGCCCTCTTTCGGGAGGGGAGTCTCAAGAGACCCAGTACTTC. Its protein is CASSPLSGGESQETQYF.

The chain joins TRBV6-5 to TRBJ2-3, with 11 bases lining up with TRBD2. The junction had 4 bases not matched to a gene; V was cut back by 10 bases and J by 1 base. CDR3 length equals 14 residues. The germline V gene encodes CDR1 MNHEY and CDR2 SVGAGI. CDR3 region: CATASGGRTDTQYF. In DNA, the CDR3 is TGTGCCACAGCTAGCGGGGGGCGCACAGATACGCAGTATTTT.

The J gene is TRBJ1-2, the V gene TRBV10-1; 9 bases are shared with TRBD1. With V trimmed by 6 bases and J by 1 base, 9 bases remained unmatched. Germline values: CDR1 WNHNN, CDR2 SYGVQD (reference sequence). CDR3 length: 16 amino acids. CDR3 DNA sequence: TGCGCCAGCAGAAAACCACAGGGGGCGCGTAACTATGGCTACACCTTC. Translating gives CASRKPQGARNYGYTF.

This clone was picked up a small number of times. The J gene is TRBJ1-3, the V gene TRBV27; perhaps TRBD1 as D (5 bases). The germline V and J ends were trimmed by 5 bases and 2 bases, with 16 bases remaining between them. Germline CDR1 reads MNHEY; CDR2 reads SMNVEV (reference sequence). The CDR3 extends over 16 amino acids. The CDR3 region is CASSPLEGRTGNTIYF. The CDR3 region has the DNA TGTGCCAGCAGTCCCCTCGAGGGGAGGACTGGAAACACCATATATTTT.

The chain links TRBV4-3 to TRBJ2-5; TRBD1 might be the D (7 bases). This CDR3 has 16 amino acids. V was clipped by 0 bases and J by 1 base, with 12 bases between them. Germline CDR1 reads LGHNA; CDR2 reads YSLEER. CDR3 region: CASSQDAGGIQETQYF. The CDR3 nucleotides read TGCGCCAGCAGCCAAGACGCAGGGGGGATCCAAGAGACCCAGTACTTC.

This chain links TRBV7-2 with TRBJ2-1, with D unclear. The length of the CDR3 is 13 residues. Trimming took off 4 bases at V and 5 bases at J, with 9 bases between the two ends. Germline V gene lookup returns CDR1 SGHTA and CDR2 FQGNSA. DNA of the CDR3: TGTGCCAGCAGCTATAACAGAGACAATGAGCAGTTCTTC. Amino acid sequence: CASSYNRDNEQFF.

The chain is built from TRBV29-1 and TRBJ2-3; TRBD1 matches 12 bases. CDR1 SQVTM and CDR2 ANQGSEA come from the germline V gene. The CDR3 runs 15 residues. With V trimmed by 6 bases and J by 4 bases, 8 bases remained unmatched. The CDR3 region has the DNA TGCAGCGTCAACCCGGGACAGGGGGCTCCAGATACGCAGTATTTT. This codes for CSVNPGQGAPDTQYF.

This clone showed up just once. The V gene is TRBV18, the J gene TRBJ1-2; TRBD1 might be the D (6 bases). Germline V gene data show CDR1 as KGHSH and CDR2 as LQKENI. The CDR3 is 15 amino acids. V was cut by 2 bases and J by 4 bases, with 14 bases left in between. DNA for the CDR3: TGTGCCAGCTCACCAGGGGCGACAGGTTTCTATGGCTACACCTTC. Residues: CASSPGATGFYGYTF.

The V gene is TRBV6-5, the J gene TRBJ2-4, with a possible D match to TRBD2 (5 bases). The CDR3 extends over 13 amino acids. The germline V gene encodes CDR1 MNHEY and CDR2 SVGAGI. Deletions cut 5 bases from V and 7 bases from J, with 12 bases between. In DNA form, the CDR3 reads TGTGCCAGCAGTGAAGCGGCCGTTAACATTCAGTACTTC. Translating it yields CASSEAAVNIQYF.

V gene TRBV7-2 combines with J gene TRBJ2-1, with a weak D call TRBD1 (5 bases). V was shortened by 1 base and J by 7 bases, with 17 bases between the two germline ends. The length of the CDR3 is 16 residues. Germline lookup yields CDR1 SGHTA and CDR2 FQGNSA. CDR3 in amino acids: CASSLEGAGNRNEQFF. In DNA, the CDR3 is TGTGCCAGCAGCTTAGAAGGGGCAGGGAATAGGAATGAGCAGTTCTTC.

On this clone itself: Relative to the germline gene, one junction end is altered; a read error may explain this. The gene calls are TRBV7-2 and TRBJ2-7; possible D gene TRBD2, 5 bases. Per germline, CDR1 SGHTA and CDR2 FQGNSA. This CDR3 has 15 residues. CDR3 coding DNA: TGTGCCAGCAGCTTAGCTCAGTTAGGGAGCGGCGAGCAGCACTTC. This gives the protein CASSLAQLGSGEQHF.

This chain joins TRBV7-8 and TRBJ1-3, with TRBD1 matching 7 bases. The germline V gene has CDR1 SGHVS and CDR2 FQNEAQ. The CDR3 spans 18 residues. V was pared by 1 base and J by 0 bases, with 9 bases of the junction left unmatched. The CDR3 DNA reads TGTGCCAGCAGCTTAGTTCCGGACAGGATCTTCTCTGGAAACACCATATATTTT. This sequence encodes CASSLVPDRIFSGNTIYF.

This clone was observed a handful of times. The V and J genes are TRBV6-6 and TRBJ2-7, with a possible D match to TRBD1 (6 bases). This CDR3 contains 13 residues. V lost 4 bases to trimming and J lost 7 bases, with 14 bases between them. Germline V gene sequence: CDR1 MNHNY, CDR2 SVGAGI (reference sequence). CDR3 residues: CASSSQGLGEQYF. DNA for the CDR3: TGTGCCAGCAGTTCACAGGGATTGGGGGAGCAGTACTTC.

The chain joins TRBV6-5 to TRBJ2-1; TRBD2 matches at 7 bases. The germline CDR1 and CDR2 sequences are MNHEY and SVGAGI. The V and J ends lost 3 bases and 7 bases, in that order; junction bases with no gene match: 3. The CDR3 runs 13 residues. Here the CDR3 DNA reads TGTGCCAGCAGTTATGGGGGAGGGAATGAGCAGTTCTTC. Its translation is CASSYGGGNEQFF.

This sequence joins TRBV6-5 and TRBJ1-2, with 9 bases that match TRBD1. The CDR3 length is 15 residues. Germline V gives CDR1 MNHEY, CDR2 SVGAGI. V lost 6 bases, J lost 5 bases, and 10 bases stayed unmatched. The CDR3 nucleotides read TGTGCCAGCAGAACTACATGGGACAGGGCTTATGGCTACACCTTC. Protein sequence: CASRTTWDRAYGYTF.

The chain recombines TRBV5-6 with TRBJ1-5, with D uncertain. Trimming stripped 1 base from V and 3 bases from J, with 8 bases between. In germline, CDR1 is SGHDT, CDR2 YYEEEE. The length of the CDR3 is 14 residues. The CDR3 spells CASSLSGINQPQHF. The CDR3 region has the DNA TGTGCCAGCAGCTTGTCAGGCATCAATCAGCCCCAGCATTTT.

Details on this clone: At one end the junction does not follow the germline gene, possibly because of a read error. This chain joins TRBV7-2 and TRBJ1-4, with D unresolved. Germline V gene lookup returns CDR1 SGHTA and CDR2 FQGNSA. The CDR3 is made up of 14 amino acids. CDR3 in DNA: TGTTCCAGCAGCTTAGGGAGGGCAGGTGAAAAACTGTTTTTT. Amino acids: CSSSLGRAGEKLFF.